Below, one T cell receptor beta chain is given with its context. Sequencing was performed with immunoSEQ multiplex PCR; in TCRdb, only in-frame clones are kept and a portion is missing. The repertoire holds 150,000 to 200,000 clones, more than 90% seen once, with more than 1.3% in the top ten. CDR3 length equals 15 residues. The germline V gene has CDR1 LGHNA and CDR2 YSLEER. With 0 bases removed from V and 4 bases from J, the gap between germline ends came to 12 bases. This specimen comes from a study of control samples from healthy donors and cancer patients. The sample comprised blood. This sequence joins TRBV4-3 and TRBJ1-1; D unclear. This clonotype was sampled from a man aged 25 to 45 in good health. CDR3 region: CASSQEITGSTEAFF. CDR3 in DNA: TGCGCCAGCAGCCAAGAAATCACGGGGAGCACTGAAGCTTTCTTT.